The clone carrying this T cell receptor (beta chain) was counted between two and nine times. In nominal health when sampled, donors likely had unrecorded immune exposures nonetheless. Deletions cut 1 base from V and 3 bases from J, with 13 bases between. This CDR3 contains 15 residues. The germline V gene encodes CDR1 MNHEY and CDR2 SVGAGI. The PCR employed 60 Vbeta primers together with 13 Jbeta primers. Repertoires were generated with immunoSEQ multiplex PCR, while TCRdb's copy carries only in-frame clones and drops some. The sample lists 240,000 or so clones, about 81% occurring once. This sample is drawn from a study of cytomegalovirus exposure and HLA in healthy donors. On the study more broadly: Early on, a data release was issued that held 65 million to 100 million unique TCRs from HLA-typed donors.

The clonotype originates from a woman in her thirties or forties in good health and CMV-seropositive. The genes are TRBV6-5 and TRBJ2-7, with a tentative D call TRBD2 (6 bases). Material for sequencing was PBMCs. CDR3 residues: CASSYYRGLIYEQYF. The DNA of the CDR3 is TGTGCCAGCAGTTACTATCGGGGGTTGATCTACGAGCAGTACTTC.